This T cell receptor beta chain derives from a study of metastatic and nonmetastatic thyroid tumors. Across the study: Comparative analysis of repertoires was undertaken across blood and tumor or nodule tissue obtained from malignant and benign thyroid patients.

This clone has a count of ten or more. Its antigen is still unknown. All patients were untreated before thyroid surgery. Study-wide results and caveats: For both blood and tumor, malignant thyroid tumors reportedly showed significantly higher TCR beta diversity than benign nodules did.

Authors' data handling: A distant-metastasis classifier for papillary thyroid cancer was built using CDR3 differences across clinicopathological groups. TCRdb re-called clones from the PCR reads using MiXCR. In this record, the V and J calls reflect TCRdb's handling and not the investigators' own analysis. The sample contains approximately 50,000 clones, around 4% of which appear only once. Material: blood. The clonotype originates from a female donor with papillary thyroid cancer or a benign thyroid nodule (not recorded which). Some clones in this sample may be carry-over from other donors' samples.

CDR3 residues: CATSSGSFHEQYF. The DNA of the CDR3 is TGTGCCACCAGTAGCGGGAGTTTCCACGAGCAGTACTTC. This chain links TRBV24-1 with TRBJ2-7; 8 nucleotides align to TRBD2. The CDR3 extends over 13 amino acids. V gave up 6 bases and J gave up 5 bases; unmatched junction bases: 5. Germline CDR1 is KGHDR and CDR2 is SFDVKD.